This passage covers 5 T cell receptor beta chains from one sample sequenced in a study of cytomegalovirus exposure and HLA in healthy donors. Method: immunoSEQ multiplex PCR; TCRdb's copy keeps in-frame clones and lacks some. The sample lists 150,000 to 200,000 clones, approximately 88% seen once, with roughly 10% in the top ten. Sequencing input: PBMCs. The receptors were gathered from a young man in good health and CMV-seropositive.

The chain combines TRBV28 with TRBJ2-3, with a tentative D call TRBD1 (6 bases). V was trimmed by 7 bases and J by 0 bases, leaving 11 bases between them. This CDR3 spans 14 amino acids. The germline V gene encodes CDR1 MDHEN and CDR2 SYDVKM. The CDR3 sequence: CASTPGQSTDTQYF. The CDR3 region has the DNA TGTGCCAGCACTCCGGGACAAAGCACAGATACGCAGTATTTT.

The gene calls are TRBV27 and TRBJ2-3; D might be TRBD2 (7 bases). Germline V gene data show CDR1 as MNHEY and CDR2 as SMNVEV (reference sequence). Trimming removed 4 bases at V and 4 bases at J, with 15 bases between. This CDR3 contains 15 residues. CDR3 region: CASSSWGAGADTQYF. CDR3 nucleotide sequence: TGTGCCAGCAGTTCATGGGGGGCGGGAGCAGATACGCAGTATTTT.

The chain employs TRBV19 and TRBJ2-1; possible D gene TRBD2, 6 bases. Germline V gene lookup returns CDR1 LNHDA and CDR2 SQIVND (reference sequence). The CDR3 spans 13 residues. V lost 3 bases, J lost 9 bases, and 12 bases lay in between. The CDR3 here is CASSIRAGGEQFF. The DNA for the CDR3 is TGTGCCAGTAGTATTAGGGCCGGGGGTGAGCAGTTCTTC.

The chain has TRBV10-3 and TRBJ1-5; perhaps TRBD1 as D (6 bases). Germline V gene data show CDR1 as ENHRY and CDR2 as SYGVKD. V dropped 6 bases and J dropped 4 bases, with 10 bases sitting between them. The CDR3 covers 13 residues. CDR3 coding DNA: TGTGCCATCAGCGCAACAGGGAATCAGCCCCAGCATTTT. Encoded protein: CAISATGNQPQHF.

The chain links TRBV9 to TRBJ2-2; TRBD1 is a possible D gene (5 bases). V was cut by 6 bases and J by 6 bases, with 12 bases left in between. CDR3 length: 13 residues. Germline CDR1 and CDR2: SGDLS and YYNGEE. This chain's CDR3 is CASTQGEPGELFF. CDR3 DNA: TGTGCCAGCACCCAGGGCGAGCCCGGGGAGCTGTTTTTT. Full variable domain (outside the CDR3, taken from reference TRBV9 and TRBJ2-2): DSGVTQTPKHLITATGQRVTLRCSPRSGDLSVYWYQQSLDQGLQFLIQYYNGEERAKGNILERFSAQQFPDLHSELNLSSLELGDSALYFCASTQGEPGELFFGEGSRLTVL.